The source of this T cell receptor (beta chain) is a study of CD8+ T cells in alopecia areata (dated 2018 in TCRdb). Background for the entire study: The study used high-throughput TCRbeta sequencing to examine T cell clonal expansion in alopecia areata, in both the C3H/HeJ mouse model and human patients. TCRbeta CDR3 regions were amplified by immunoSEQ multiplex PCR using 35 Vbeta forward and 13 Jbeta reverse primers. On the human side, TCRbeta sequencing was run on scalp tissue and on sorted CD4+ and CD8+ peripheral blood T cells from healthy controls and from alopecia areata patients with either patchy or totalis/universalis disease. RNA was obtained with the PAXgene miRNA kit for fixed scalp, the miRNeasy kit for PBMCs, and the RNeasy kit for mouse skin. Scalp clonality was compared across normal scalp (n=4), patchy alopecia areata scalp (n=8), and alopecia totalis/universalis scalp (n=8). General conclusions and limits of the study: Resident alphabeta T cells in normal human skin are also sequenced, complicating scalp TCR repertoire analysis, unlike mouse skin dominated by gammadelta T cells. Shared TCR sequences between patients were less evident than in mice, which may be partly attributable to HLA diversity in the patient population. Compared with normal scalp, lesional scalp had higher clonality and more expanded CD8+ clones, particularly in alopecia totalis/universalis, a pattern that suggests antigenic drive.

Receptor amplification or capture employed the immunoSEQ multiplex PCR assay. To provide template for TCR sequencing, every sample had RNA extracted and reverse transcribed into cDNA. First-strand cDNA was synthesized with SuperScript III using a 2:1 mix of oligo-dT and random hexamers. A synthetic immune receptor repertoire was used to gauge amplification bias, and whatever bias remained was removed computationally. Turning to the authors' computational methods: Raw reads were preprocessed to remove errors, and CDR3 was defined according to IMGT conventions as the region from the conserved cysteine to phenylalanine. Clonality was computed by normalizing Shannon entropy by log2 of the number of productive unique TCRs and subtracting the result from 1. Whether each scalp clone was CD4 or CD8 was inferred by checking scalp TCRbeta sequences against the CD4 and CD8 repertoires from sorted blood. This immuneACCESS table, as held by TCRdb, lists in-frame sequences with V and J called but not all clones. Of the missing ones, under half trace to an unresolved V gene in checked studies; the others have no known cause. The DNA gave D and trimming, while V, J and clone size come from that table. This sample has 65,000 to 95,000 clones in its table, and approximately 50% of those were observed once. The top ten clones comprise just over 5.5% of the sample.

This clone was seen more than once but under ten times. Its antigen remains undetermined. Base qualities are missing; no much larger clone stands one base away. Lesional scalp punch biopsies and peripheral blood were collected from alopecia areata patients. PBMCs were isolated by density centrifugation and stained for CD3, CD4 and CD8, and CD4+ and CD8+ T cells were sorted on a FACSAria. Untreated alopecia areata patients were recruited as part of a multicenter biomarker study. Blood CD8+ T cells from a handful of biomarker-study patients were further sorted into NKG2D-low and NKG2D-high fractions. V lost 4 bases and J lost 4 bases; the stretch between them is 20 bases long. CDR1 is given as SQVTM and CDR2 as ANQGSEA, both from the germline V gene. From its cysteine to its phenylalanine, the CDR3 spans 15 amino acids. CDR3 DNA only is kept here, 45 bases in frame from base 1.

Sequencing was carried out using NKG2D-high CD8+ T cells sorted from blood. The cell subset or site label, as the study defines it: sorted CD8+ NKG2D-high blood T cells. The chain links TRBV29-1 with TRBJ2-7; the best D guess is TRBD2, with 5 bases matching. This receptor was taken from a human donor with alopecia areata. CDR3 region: CSVGVARAGSYEQYF. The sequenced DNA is TGCAGCGTTGGGGTAGCGAGGGCCGGGTCGTACGAGCAGTACTTC.